Below, 8 T cell receptor beta chains from the same sample are listed, as sequenced in a study of regulatory T cells in long-lasting Graves disease. Arm-PCR of CDR3 regions and iRepertoire HTBI primers were used to build TCR beta libraries. TCRdb reprocessed the multiplex PCR reads with MiXCR, giving one entry per CDR3 protein. The table lists roughly 360,000 distinct CDR3 sequences, roughly 24% of them singletons. Time point noted: persistent/refractory GD, antithyroid drugs over 5 years with positive TRAb. Making the TCR library involved RNA that had been extracted from PBMCs. Here the sequenced sample was peripheral blood mononuclear cells (PBMCs), taken when the disease was refractory, from a patient treated with antithyroid drugs. The receptor source for this set is a woman in her 40s with Graves disease.

The chain has TRBV6-1 and TRBJ2-6, with D perhaps matching TRBD1 (5 bases). Trimming shortened V by 7 bases and J by 0 bases, and 7 bases separated the two germline ends. CDR1 and CDR2 (germline): MNHNS, SASEGT. The length of the CDR3 is 14 residues. CDR3 amino acids: CASKDTSGANVLTF. The CDR3 nucleotides read TGTGCCAGCAAGGACACCTCTGGGGCCAACGTCCTGACTTTC.

This clonotype has just a few counts. This rearrangement joins TRBV12-3 or TRBV12-4 to TRBJ2-7, with 7 bases fitting TRBD2. Trimming at V came to 0 bases and at J to 11 bases, leaving 7 bases not matched to a gene. The CDR3 consists of 13 residues. The DNA for the CDR3 is TGTGCCAGCAGTTTAGCGGAGCGGGATGGGGAGTACTTC. Translated: CASSLAERDGEYF.

This chain joins TRBV5-1 and TRBJ2-7, with 8 bases identical to TRBD2. The V gene's germline CDR1 is SGHRS and CDR2 YFSETQ. The length of the CDR3 is 22 residues. V dropped 1 base and J dropped 6; count of bases not matched to a gene: 30. The CDR3 DNA sequence: TGCGCCAGCAGCTTGCTGTCAGATCGCGGACTAGCTTACGGGAGAGCGGGCGGCGAGCAGTACTTC. It codes for CASSLLSDRGLAYGRAGGEQYF. Based on the CDR3 plus reference TRBV5-1 and TRBJ2-7, the full variable domain is KAGVTQTPRYLIKTRGQQVTLSCSPISGHRSVSWYQQTPGQGLQFLFEYFSETQRNKGNFPGRFSGRQFSNSRSEMNVSTLELGDSALYLCASSLLSDRGLAYGRAGGEQYFGPGTRLTVT.

The chain employs TRBV11-3 and TRBJ2-3; 13 bases line up with TRBD2. CDR1 and CDR2 from the germline V gene are SGHNT and YENEEA. CDR3 length: 16 residues. V lost 4 bases and J lost 2; bases outside the gene matches: 3. The CDR3 DNA reads TGTGCCAGCAGCTCGGGACTAGCGGGGACCACAGATACGCAGTATTTT. Its protein product is CASSSGLAGTTDTQYF.

This clonotype has ten or more counts. Mismatch with germline at one junction end may stem from a read error. J is TRBJ1-1 and V is TRBV12-3 or TRBV12-4, with 9 bases fitting TRBD1. This CDR3 is built from 20 residues. Here the CDR3 reads CASSLGRDREGGVVNTEAFF. For the CDR3, the DNA is TGTGCCAGCAGCTTAGGCCGGGACAGGGAGGGCGGAGTGGTGAACACTGAAGCTTTCTTT.

This clonotype turned up a few times. The rearrangement links TRBV2 to TRBJ2-2; D might be TRBD1 or TRBD2, each matching 5 bases. The CDR3 loop spans 15 amino acids. Trimming removed 7 bases at V and 6 bases at J, with 18 bases between. Germline V gene lookup returns CDR1 SNHLY and CDR2 FYNNEI. The CDR3 DNA sequence: TGTGCCAGCACTCGGGACCTGAGAAGACCCGGGGAGCTGTTTTTT. Its translation: CASTRDLRRPGELFF.

About this clonotype: This likely traces to a read error, being one base from a far larger clone. This chain uses TRBV28 with TRBJ2-7; D might be TRBD2 (5 bases). Germline V CDR1 and CDR2: MDHEN, SYDVKM. CDR3 length equals 13 residues. Here the CDR3 reads CASSFGVSCEQYF. The CDR3 bases are TGTGCCAGCAGTTTCGGGGTTTCCTGCGAGCAGTACTTC. Full variable domain (rest looked up from reference TRBV28 and TRBJ2-7): DVKVTQSSRYLVKRTGEKVFLECVQDMDHENMFWYRQDPGLGLRLIYFSYDVKMKEKGDIPEGYSVSREKKERFSLILESASTNQTSMYLCASSFGVSCEQYFGPGTRLTVT.

Concerning this clonotype itself: Possible read error: a much larger clone is one base away. This chain links TRBV28 with TRBJ2-7; tentative D call: TRBD1 (5 bases). Trimming removed 8 bases from V and 3 bases from J, with 17 bases in between. Germline V gene data show CDR1 as MDHEN and CDR2 as SYDVKM. The CDR3 is 14 amino acids. The CDR3 DNA reads as TGTGCCAGCCTCCCGGACAAACCTCTCTACGAGCAGTACTTC. This sequence encodes CASLPDKPLYEQYF.